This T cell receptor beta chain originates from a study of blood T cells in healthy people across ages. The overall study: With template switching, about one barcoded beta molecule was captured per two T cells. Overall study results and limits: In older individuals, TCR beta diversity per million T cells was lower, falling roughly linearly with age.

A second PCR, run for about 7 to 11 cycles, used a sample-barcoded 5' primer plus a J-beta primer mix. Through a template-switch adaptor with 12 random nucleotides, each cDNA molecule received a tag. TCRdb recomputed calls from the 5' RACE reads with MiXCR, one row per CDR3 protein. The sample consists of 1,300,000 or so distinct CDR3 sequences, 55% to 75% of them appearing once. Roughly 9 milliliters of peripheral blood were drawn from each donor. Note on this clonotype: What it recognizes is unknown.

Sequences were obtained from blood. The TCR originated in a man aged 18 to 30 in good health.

CDR3 nucleotide sequence: TGTGCCAGCAGCGTAGCTGTTTGGGACCCCGGGACCTATGGCTACACCTTC. Its translation is CASSVAVWDPGTYGYTF. The genes are TRBV9 and TRBJ1-2; TRBD1 is a possible D gene (5 bases). CDR1 SGDLS and CDR2 YYNGEE come from the germline V gene. The CDR3 spans 17 residues. Trimming stripped 0 bases from V and 4 bases from J, with 19 bases between.